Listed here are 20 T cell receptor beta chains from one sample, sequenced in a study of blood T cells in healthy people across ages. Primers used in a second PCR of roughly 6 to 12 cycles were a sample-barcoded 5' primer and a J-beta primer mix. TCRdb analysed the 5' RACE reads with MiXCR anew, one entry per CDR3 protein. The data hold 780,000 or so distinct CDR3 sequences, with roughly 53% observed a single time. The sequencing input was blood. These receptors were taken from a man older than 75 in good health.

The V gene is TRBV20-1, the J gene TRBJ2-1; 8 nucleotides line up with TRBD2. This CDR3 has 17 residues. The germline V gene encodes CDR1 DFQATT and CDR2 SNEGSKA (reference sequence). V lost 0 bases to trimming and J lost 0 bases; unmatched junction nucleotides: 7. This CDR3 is CSARDMGGGNSYNEQFF. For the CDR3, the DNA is TGCAGTGCTAGAGATATGGGCGGGGGGAACTCCTACAATGAGCAGTTCTTC.

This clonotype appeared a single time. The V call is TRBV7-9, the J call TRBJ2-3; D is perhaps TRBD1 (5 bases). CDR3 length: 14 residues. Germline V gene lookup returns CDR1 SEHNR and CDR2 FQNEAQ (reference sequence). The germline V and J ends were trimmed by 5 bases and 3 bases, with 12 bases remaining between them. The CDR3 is CASSLPRATDTQYF. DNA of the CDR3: TGTGCCAGCAGCCTCCCCAGGGCGACAGATACGCAGTATTTT. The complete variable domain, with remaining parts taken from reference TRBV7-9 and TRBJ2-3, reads DTGVSQNPRHKITKRGQNVTFRCDPISEHNRLYWYRQTLGQGPEFLTYFQNEAQLEKSRLLSDRFSAERPKGSFSTLEIQRTEQGDSAMYLCASSLPRATDTQYFGPGTRLTVL.

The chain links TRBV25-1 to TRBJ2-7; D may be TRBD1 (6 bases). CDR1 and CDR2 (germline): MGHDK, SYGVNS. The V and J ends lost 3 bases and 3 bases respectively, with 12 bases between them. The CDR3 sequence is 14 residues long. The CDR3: CASSDNREIYEQYF. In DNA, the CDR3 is TGTGCCAGCAGTGATAACAGGGAGATCTACGAGCAGTACTTC.

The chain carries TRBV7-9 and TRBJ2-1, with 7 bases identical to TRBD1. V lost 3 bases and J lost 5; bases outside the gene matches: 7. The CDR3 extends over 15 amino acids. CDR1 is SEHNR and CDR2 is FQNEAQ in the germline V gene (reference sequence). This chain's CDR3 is CASSLGTAPDNEQFF. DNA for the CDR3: TGTGCCAGCAGCTTGGGGACAGCGCCTGACAATGAGCAGTTCTTC. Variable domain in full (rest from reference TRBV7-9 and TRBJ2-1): DTGVSQNPRHKITKRGQNVTFRCDPISEHNRLYWYRQTLGQGPEFLTYFQNEAQLEKSRLLSDRFSAERPKGSFSTLEIQRTEQGDSAMYLCASSLGTAPDNEQFFGPGTRLTVL.

The chain's CDR3 is CASSPAPIVYEQFF. DNA of the CDR3: TGTGCCAGCTCACCAGCACCCATAGTGTATGAGCAGTTCTTC. This chain joins TRBV18 and TRBJ2-1; D gene uncertain. Germline lookup yields CDR1 KGHSH and CDR2 LQKENI. The CDR3 sequence is 14 residues long. With 2 bases removed from V and 8 bases from J, the gap between germline ends came to 13 bases.

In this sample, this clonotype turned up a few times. The CDR3 DNA reads as TGTGCCAGCAGCCCGGACAGGGGGGAGAAGACCCAGTACTTC. Protein product: CASSPDRGEKTQYF. V usage is TRBV12-3 or TRBV12-4 and J usage is TRBJ2-5; 10 nucleotides line up with TRBD1. Germline trimming cut 6 bases from V and 6 bases from J; bases unmatched to any gene: 7. The CDR3 sequence is 14 residues long.

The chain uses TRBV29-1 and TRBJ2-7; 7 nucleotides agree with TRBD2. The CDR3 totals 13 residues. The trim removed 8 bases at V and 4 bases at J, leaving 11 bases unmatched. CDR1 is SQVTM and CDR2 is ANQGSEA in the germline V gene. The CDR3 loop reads CSPVDKRGYEQYF. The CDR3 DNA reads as TGCAGCCCTGTGGATAAGCGGGGTTACGAGCAGTACTTC.

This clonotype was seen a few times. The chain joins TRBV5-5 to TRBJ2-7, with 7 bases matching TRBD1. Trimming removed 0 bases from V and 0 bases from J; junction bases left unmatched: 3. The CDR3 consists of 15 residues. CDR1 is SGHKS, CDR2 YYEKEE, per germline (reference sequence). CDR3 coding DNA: TGTGCCAGCAGCTTGGTTGACAGGGCCTCCTACGAGCAGTACTTC. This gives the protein CASSLVDRASYEQYF.

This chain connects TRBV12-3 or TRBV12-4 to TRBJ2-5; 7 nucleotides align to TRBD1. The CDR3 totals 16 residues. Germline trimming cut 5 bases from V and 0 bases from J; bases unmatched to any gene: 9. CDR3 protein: CASSPRDSAYQETQYF. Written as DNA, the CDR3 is TGTGCCAGCAGTCCCCGGGACAGCGCATACCAAGAGACCCAGTACTTC.

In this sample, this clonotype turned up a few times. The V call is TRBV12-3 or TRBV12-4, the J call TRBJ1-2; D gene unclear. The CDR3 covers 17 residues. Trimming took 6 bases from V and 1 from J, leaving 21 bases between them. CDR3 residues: CASRPGDFLPGNYGYTF. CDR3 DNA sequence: TGTGCCAGCAGACCTGGCGATTTTTTGCCTGGTAACTATGGCTACACCTTC.

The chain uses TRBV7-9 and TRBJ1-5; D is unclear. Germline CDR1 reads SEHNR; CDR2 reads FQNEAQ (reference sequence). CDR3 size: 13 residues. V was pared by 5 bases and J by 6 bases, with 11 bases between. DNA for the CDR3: TGTGCCAGCAGCCCCCCACCCCCTCAGCCCCAGCATTTT. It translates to CASSPPPPQPQHF.

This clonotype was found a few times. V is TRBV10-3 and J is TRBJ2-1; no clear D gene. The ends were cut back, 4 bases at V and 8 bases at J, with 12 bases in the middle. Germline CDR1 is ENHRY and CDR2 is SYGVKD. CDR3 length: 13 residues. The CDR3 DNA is TGTGCCATCAGTGTCGCTCGGTCCGATGAGCAGTTCTTC. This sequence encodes CAISVARSDEQFF.

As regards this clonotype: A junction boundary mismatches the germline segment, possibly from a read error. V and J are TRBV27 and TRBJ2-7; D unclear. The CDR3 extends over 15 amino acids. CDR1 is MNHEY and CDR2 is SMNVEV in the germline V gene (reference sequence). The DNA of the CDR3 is TGTGCCGGCAGTCCACGGAATCAAGGTACCTACGAGCAGTACTTC. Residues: CAGSPRNQGTYEQYF.

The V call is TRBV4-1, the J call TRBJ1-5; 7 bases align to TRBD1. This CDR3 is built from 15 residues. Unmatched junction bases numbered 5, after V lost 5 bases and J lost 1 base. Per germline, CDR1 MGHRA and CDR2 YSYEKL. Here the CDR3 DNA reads TGCGCCAGCAGCGCAGACAGGGCCAGCAATCAGCCCCAGCATTTT. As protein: CASSADRASNQPQHF.

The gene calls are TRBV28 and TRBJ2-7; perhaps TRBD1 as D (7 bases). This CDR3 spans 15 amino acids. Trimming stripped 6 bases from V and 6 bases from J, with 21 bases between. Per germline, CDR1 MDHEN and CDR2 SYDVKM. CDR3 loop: CASSPQGGQHREQYF. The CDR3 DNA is TGTGCCAGCAGCCCCCAGGGGGGACAACACCGCGAGCAGTACTTC.

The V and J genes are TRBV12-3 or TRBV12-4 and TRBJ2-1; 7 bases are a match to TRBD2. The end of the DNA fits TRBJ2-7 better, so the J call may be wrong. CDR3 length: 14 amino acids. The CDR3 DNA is TGTGCCAGCACCTTGGGAGGGCCGGGATACGAGCAGTACTTC. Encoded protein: CASTLGGPGYEQYF.

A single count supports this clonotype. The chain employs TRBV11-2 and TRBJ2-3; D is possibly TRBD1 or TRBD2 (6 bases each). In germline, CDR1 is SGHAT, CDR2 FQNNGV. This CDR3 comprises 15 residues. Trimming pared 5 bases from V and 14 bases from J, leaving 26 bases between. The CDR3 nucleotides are TGTGCCAGCAGCCAGGACCGAGGGGGGCGAAGATACGCGTATTTT. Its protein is CASSQDRGGRRYAYF.

The CDR3 DNA reads TGTGCCAGCAGTCCTTCGCCTAACTATGGCTACACCTTC. This translates into CASSPSPNYGYTF. This chain uses TRBV28 with TRBJ1-2; D not certain. CDR3 length: 13 amino acids. Germline CDR1 reads MDHEN; CDR2 reads SYDVKM. V lost 5 bases, J lost 0 bases, and 7 bases lay in between.

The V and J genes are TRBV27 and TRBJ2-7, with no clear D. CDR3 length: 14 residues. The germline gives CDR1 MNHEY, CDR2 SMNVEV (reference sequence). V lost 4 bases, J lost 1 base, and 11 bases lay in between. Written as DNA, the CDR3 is TGTGCCAGCAGTTCCGAAGACGGATCCTACGAGCAGTACTTC. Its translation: CASSSEDGSYEQYF.

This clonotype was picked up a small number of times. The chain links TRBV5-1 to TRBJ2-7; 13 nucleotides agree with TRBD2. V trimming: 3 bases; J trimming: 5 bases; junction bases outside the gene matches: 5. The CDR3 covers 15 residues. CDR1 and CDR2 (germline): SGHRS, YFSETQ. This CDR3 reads CASSSLAGGGDEQYF. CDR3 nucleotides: TGCGCCAGCAGCTCACTAGCGGGAGGGGGGGACGAGCAGTACTTC.